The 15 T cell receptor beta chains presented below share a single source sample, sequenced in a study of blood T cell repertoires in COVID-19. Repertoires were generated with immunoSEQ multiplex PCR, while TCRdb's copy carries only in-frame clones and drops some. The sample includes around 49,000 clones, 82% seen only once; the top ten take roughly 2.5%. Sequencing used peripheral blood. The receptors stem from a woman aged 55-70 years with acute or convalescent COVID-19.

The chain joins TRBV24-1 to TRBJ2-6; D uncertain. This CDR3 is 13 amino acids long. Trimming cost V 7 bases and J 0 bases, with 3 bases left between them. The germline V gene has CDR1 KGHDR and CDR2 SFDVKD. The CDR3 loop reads CATSYSGANVLTF. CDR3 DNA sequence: TGTGCCACCAGCTACTCTGGGGCCAACGTCCTGACTTTC.

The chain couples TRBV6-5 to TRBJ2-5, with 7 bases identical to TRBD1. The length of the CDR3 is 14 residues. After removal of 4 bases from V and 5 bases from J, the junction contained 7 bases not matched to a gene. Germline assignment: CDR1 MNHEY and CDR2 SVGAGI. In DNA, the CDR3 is TGTGCCAGCAGTTTTGACAGGGTCCGCGAGACCCAGTACTTC. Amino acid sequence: CASSFDRVRETQYF.

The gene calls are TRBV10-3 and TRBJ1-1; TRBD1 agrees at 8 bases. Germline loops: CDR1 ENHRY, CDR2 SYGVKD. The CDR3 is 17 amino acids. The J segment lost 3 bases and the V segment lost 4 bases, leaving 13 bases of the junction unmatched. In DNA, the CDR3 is TGTGCCATCAGTGCATGGACAGGGCAGCTTATGTACACTGAAGCTTTCTTT. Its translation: CAISAWTGQLMYTEAFF.

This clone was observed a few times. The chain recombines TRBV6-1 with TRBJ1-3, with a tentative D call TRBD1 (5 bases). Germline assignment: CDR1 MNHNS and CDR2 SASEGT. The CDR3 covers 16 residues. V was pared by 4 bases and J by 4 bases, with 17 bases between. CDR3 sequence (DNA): TGTGCCAGCAGTGTAAGACAGTTCGGCTCCGGAAACACCATATATTTT. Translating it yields CASSVRQFGSGNTIYF.

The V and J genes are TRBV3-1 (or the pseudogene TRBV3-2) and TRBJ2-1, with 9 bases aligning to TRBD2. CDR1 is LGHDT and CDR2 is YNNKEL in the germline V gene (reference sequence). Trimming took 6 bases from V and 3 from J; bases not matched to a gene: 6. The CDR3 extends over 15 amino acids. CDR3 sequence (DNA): TGTGCCAGCAGACGGGCGGGGGGGCTCTACAATGAGCAGTTCTTC. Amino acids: CASRRAGGLYNEQFF.

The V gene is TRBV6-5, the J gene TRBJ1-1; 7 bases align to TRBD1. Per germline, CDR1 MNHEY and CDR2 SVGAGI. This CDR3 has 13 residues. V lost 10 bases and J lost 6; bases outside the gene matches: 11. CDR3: CATRLEGGSEAFF. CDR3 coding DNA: TGTGCCACCCGGTTGGAAGGGGGCTCTGAAGCTTTCTTT.

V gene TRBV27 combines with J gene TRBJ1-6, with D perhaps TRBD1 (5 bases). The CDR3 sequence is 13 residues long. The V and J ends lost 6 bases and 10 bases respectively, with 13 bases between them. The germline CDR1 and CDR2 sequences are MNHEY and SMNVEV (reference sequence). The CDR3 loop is CASRGREGSPLHF. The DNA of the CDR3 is TGTGCCAGCAGGGGCAGGGAGGGCTCACCCCTCCACTTT.

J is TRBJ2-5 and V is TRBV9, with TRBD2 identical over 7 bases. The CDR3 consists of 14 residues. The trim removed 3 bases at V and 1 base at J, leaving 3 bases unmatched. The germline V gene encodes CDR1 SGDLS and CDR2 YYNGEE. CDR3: CASSAGTIQETQYF. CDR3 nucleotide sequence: TGTGCCAGCAGCGCGGGGACTATCCAAGAGACCCAGTACTTC.

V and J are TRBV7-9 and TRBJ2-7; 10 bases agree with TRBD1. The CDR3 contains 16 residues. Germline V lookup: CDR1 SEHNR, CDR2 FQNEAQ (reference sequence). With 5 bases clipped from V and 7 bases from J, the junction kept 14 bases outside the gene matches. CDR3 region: CASSRRRGTGAEEQYF. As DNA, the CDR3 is TGTGCCAGCAGCCGCCGGAGGGGGACAGGGGCTGAGGAGCAGTACTTC. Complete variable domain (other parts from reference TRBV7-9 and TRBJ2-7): DTGVSQNPRHKITKRGQNVTFRCDPISEHNRLYWYRQTLGQGPEFLTYFQNEAQLEKSRLLSDRFSAERPKGSFSTLEIQRTEQGDSAMYLCASSRRRGTGAEEQYFGPGTRLTVT.

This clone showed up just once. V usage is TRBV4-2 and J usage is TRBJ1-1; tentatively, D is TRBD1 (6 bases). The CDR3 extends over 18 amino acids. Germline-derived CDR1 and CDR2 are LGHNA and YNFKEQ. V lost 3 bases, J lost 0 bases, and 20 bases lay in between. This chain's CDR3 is CASSQETGWEGVNTEAFF. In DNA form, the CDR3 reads TGTGCCAGCAGCCAGGAAACAGGGTGGGAGGGAGTGAACACTGAAGCTTTCTTT.

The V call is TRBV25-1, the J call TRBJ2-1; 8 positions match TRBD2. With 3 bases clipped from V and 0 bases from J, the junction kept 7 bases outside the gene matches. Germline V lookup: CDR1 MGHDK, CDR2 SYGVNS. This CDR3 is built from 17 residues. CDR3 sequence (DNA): TGTGCCAGCAGTGATCCAAGCGGGGGTCTCTCCTACAATGAGCAGTTCTTC. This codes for CASSDPSGGLSYNEQFF.

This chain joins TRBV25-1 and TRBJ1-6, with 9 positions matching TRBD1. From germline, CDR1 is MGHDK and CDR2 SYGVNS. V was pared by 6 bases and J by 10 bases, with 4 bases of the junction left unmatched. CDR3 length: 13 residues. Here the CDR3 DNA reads TGTGCCAGCAGGGAACAGGGGGCCTCACCCCTCCACTTT. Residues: CASREQGASPLHF.

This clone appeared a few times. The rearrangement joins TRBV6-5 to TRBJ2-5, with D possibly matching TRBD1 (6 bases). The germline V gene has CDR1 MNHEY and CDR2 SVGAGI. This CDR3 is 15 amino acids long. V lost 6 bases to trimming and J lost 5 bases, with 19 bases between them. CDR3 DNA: TGTGCCAGCAGACATAACAGGGTCGGCGGGGAGACCCAGTACTTC. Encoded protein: CASRHNRVGGETQYF.

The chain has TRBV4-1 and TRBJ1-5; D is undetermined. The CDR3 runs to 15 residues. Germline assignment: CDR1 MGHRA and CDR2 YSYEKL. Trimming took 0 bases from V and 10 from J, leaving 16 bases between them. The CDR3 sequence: CASSQERTDQHPQHF. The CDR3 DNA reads TGCGCCAGCAGCCAAGAAAGAACAGACCAGCATCCCCAGCATTTT.

The CDR3 DNA reads TGTGCCACCAGTGACTATGGGACAGGGGGATACAATGAGCAGTTCTTC. It translates to CATSDYGTGGYNEQFF. The V call is TRBV24-1, the J call TRBJ2-1, with TRBD1 matching 11 bases. From germline, CDR1 is KGHDR and CDR2 SFDVKD. The trim removed 4 bases at V and 4 bases at J, leaving 5 bases unmatched. CDR3 size: 16 residues.